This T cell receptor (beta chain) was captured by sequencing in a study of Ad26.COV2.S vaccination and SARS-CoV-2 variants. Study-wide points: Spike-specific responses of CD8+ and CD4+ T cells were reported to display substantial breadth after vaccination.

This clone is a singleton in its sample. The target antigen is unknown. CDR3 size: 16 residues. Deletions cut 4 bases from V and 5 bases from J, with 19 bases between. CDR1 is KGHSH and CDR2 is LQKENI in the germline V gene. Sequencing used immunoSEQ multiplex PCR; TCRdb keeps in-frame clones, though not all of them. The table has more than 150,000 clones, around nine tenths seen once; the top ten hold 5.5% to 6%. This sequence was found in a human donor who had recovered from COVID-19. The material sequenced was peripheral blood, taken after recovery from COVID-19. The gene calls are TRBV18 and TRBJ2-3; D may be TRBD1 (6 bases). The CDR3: CASSLAPPGVGDTQYF. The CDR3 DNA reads TGTGCCAGCTCACTTGCCCCGCCAGGGGTTGGAGATACGCAGTATTTT.